This T cell receptor (beta chain) is from a study of lymphopenia after photon versus proton radiotherapy. This clone was seen only a few times. The CDR3 totals 15 residues. V shed 4 bases, J shed 0 bases, and the junction held 6 bases outside the gene matches. Germline CDR1 and CDR2: SGDLS and YYNGEE. Clones were sequenced by immunoSEQ multiplex PCR, and TCRdb holds only the in-frame ones, with some missing. This sample yields tens of thousands of clones, of which approximately 84% are seen a single time; around 2.2% belongs to the top ten. This TCR was sampled from a man in his 60s with pancreatic cancer. The sample in question was peripheral blood, obtained from a patient treated with proton-based radiotherapy. The chain couples TRBV9 to TRBJ2-7; 8 bases align to TRBD1. Written as DNA, the CDR3 is TGTGCCAGCAGCCCCTCAACAGGGGGCTCCTACGAGCAGTACTTC. It yields the protein CASSPSTGGSYEQYF.